Sequencing of this TCR beta chain was carried out in a study of blood T cell repertoires in COVID-19. This clone was counted only a few times. V trimming: 3 bases; J trimming: 7 bases; junction bases outside the gene matches: 3. The germline gives CDR1 KGHSH, CDR2 LQKENI. CDR3 size: 14 residues. Sequencing used immunoSEQ multiplex PCR; TCRdb keeps in-frame clones, though not all of them. The table includes some 120,000 clones, around 83% detected once. The J gene is TRBJ1-6, the V gene TRBV18, with 7 bases fitting TRBD1. Sequenced: PBMCs or T cells enriched from blood (not recorded which). This TCR was sampled from a man aged 30 to 45 who had recovered from COVID-19. CDR3 loop: CASSPSQGNSPLHF. The CDR3 region has the DNA TGTGCCAGCTCACCGTCACAGGGGAATTCACCCCTCCACTTT.